The 20 T cell receptor beta chains below all came from one sample that was sequenced in a study of T cell repertoires in cytomegalovirus infection. TCRdb fed the reads into MiXCR, producing one record per CDR3 protein. The repertoire holds around 170,000 distinct CDR3 sequences, 17% seen once, with roughly a sixth in the top ten. What was sequenced was CD8+ T cells from PBMCs. All receptors derive from a human donor in good health (CMV status not recorded). Some clones in this sample may be carry-over from other donors' samples.

V usage is TRBV24-1 and J usage is TRBJ2-2, with D perhaps TRBD1 (5 bases). Germline V gives CDR1 KGHDR, CDR2 SFDVKD. The length of the CDR3 is 14 residues. Trimming stripped 5 bases from V and 2 bases from J, with 8 bases between. For the CDR3, the DNA is TGTGCCACCAGTGGGACACCAAACACCGGGGAGCTGTTTTTT. Its protein is CATSGTPNTGELFF.

V is TRBV4-2 and J is TRBJ1-5; possible D gene TRBD1, 5 bases. The CDR3 is 15 residues long. Deletions cut 2 bases from V and 6 bases from J, with 14 bases between. Germline V lookup: CDR1 LGHNA, CDR2 YNFKEQ. The CDR3 region is CASSQLPRAGQPQHF. CDR3 DNA: TGTGCCAGCAGCCAACTCCCCAGGGCGGGTCAGCCCCAGCATTTT.

The chain links TRBV7-2 to TRBJ2-7, with D unclear. CDR1 is SGHTA, CDR2 FQGNSA, per germline. V dropped 1 base and J dropped 4 bases, with 11 bases sitting between them. There are 14 residues in the CDR3. The chain's CDR3 is CASSLGEIPYEQYF. The CDR3 DNA reads TGTGCCAGCAGCTTAGGAGAGATCCCTTACGAGCAGTACTTC.

This chain links TRBV5-1 with TRBJ2-7; possibly TRBD2 for D (5 bases). This CDR3 comprises 15 residues. Trimming pared 1 base from V and 5 bases from J, leaving 16 bases between. Germline CDR1 reads SGHRS; CDR2 reads YFSETQ. CDR3 loop: CASSLSPGVKDEQYF. Here the CDR3 DNA reads TGCGCCAGCAGCTTGTCACCCGGGGTGAAGGACGAGCAGTACTTC.

The rearrangement uses TRBV27 and TRBJ2-1; 11 nucleotides match TRBD2. The CDR3 runs 15 residues. Germline CDR1 reads MNHEY; CDR2 reads SMNVEV (reference sequence). Unmatched junction bases numbered 10, after V lost 8 bases and J lost 7 bases. CDR3 amino acids: CASSDSGGARNEQFF. In DNA form, the CDR3 reads TGTGCCAGCTCCGATAGCGGGGGGGCTAGAAATGAGCAGTTCTTC.

This clonotype was found a few times. The CDR3 sequence is CSANSGRVETQYF. The CDR3 region has the DNA TGCAGTGCCAATAGCGGGAGGGTGGAGACCCAGTACTTC. The chain uses TRBV20-1 and TRBJ2-5; TRBD2 aligns across 11 bases. This CDR3 contains 13 residues. Trimming removed 6 bases from V and 5 bases from J; junction bases left unmatched: 5. In germline, CDR1 is DFQATT, CDR2 SNEGSKA (reference sequence).

This chain uses TRBV7-2 with TRBJ1-2; D unresolved. The CDR3 length is 11 residues. Trimming pared 8 bases from V and 6 bases from J, leaving 10 bases between. CDR1 is SGHTA and CDR2 is FQGNSA in the germline V gene. CDR3 DNA: TGTGCCAGCCCCCTCCAAGATGGCTACACCTTC. Protein product: CASPLQDGYTF.

The rearrangement joins TRBV7-8 to TRBJ2-7; TRBD2 matches 9 bases. Germline V gene sequence: CDR1 SGHVS, CDR2 FQNEAQ. With 2 bases clipped from V and 1 base from J, the junction kept 9 bases outside the gene matches. This CDR3 spans 17 amino acids. CDR3 DNA sequence: TGTGCCAGCAGCTTACGGGCGGGAGGGCCTCTTTCCTACGAGCAGTACTTC. Its protein product is CASSLRAGGPLSYEQYF.

The chain carries TRBV4-1 and TRBJ2-5, with TRBD1 as a possible D gene (6 bases). With 0 bases removed from V and 1 base from J, the gap between germline ends came to 12 bases. The CDR3 has 16 residues. Germline loops: CDR1 MGHRA, CDR2 YSYEKL. CDR3 region: CASSQDRDRTQETQYF. The CDR3 nucleotides read TGCGCCAGCAGCCAAGATCGAGACAGGACCCAAGAGACCCAGTACTTC.

This clonotype has just a few counts. The gene calls are TRBV7-9 and TRBJ1-2; the D is unclear. CDR3 length: 13 residues. V dropped 7 bases and J dropped 4 bases, with 13 bases sitting between them. CDR1 is SEHNR, CDR2 FQNEAQ, per germline (reference sequence). The CDR3 spells CASTPVGAYGYTF. CDR3 sequence (DNA): TGTGCCAGCACGCCGGTAGGCGCCTATGGCTACACCTTC.

The J gene is TRBJ2-7, the V gene TRBV7-9; 11 bases fit TRBD1. The CDR3 length is 15 residues. Germline V gene data show CDR1 as SEHNR and CDR2 as FQNEAQ (reference sequence). Trimming took 1 base from V and 7 from J; bases not matched to a gene: 6. CDR3 sequence (DNA): TGTGCCAGCAGCTTAGGAGGACAGGGGGCTCGGGAGCAGTACTTC. This translates into CASSLGGQGAREQYF.

This clonotype was seen more than once but under ten times. DNA for the CDR3: TGTGCCAGCAGTGATTCCTCCTGGGACAGCTCCTACGAGCAGTACTTC. This gives the protein CASSDSSWDSSYEQYF. V and J are TRBV25-1 and TRBJ2-7; 7 positions agree with TRBD1. V was pared by 3 bases and J by 0 bases, with 8 bases of the junction left unmatched. Germline CDR1 and CDR2: MGHDK and SYGVNS. This CDR3 has 16 amino acids.

V gene TRBV6-2 or TRBV6-3 combines with J gene TRBJ2-1, with 11 bases aligning to TRBD2. This CDR3 contains 14 residues. V gave up 6 bases and J gave up 7 bases; unmatched junction bases: 5. CDR1 is MNHEY, CDR2 SVGEGT, per germline. The CDR3 bases are TGTGCCAGCAGACTAGCGGGAGAGTTGAATGAGCAGTTCTTC. Protein product: CASRLAGELNEQFF.

This clonotype appeared a few times. The CDR3 protein is CSAQDREVGYTF. The DNA of the CDR3 is TGCAGTGCTCAGGACAGGGAAGTGGGCTACACCTTC. The chain is built from TRBV20-1 and TRBJ1-2, with 8 bases lining up with TRBD1. Per the germline V gene, CDR1 is DFQATT and CDR2 is SNEGSKA (reference sequence). The V and J ends lost 5 bases and 8 bases, in that order; junction bases with no gene match: 7. The CDR3 spans 12 residues.

The V call is TRBV12-3 or TRBV12-4, the J call TRBJ2-7; D is ambiguous. V was trimmed by 3 bases and J by 2 bases, leaving 8 bases between them. The CDR3 is 13 amino acids. This CDR3 is CASSFGPAYEQYF. DNA of the CDR3: TGTGCCAGCAGTTTCGGCCCCGCCTACGAGCAGTACTTC.

This chain links TRBV7-9 with TRBJ2-1; D uncertain. CDR3 size: 15 residues. Trimming removed 1 base at V and 7 bases at J, with 14 bases between. Germline values: CDR1 SEHNR, CDR2 FQNEAQ (reference sequence). The CDR3 DNA reads as TGTGCCAGCAGCTTAGAAGCGATCAGAGAAAATGAGCAGTTCTTC. Protein sequence: CASSLEAIRENEQFF.

The chain uses TRBV6-2 or TRBV6-3 and TRBJ1-1; no definite D call. This CDR3 spans 16 amino acids. Trimming left V 2 bases short and J 5 bases short, with 18 bases between. Looked up from germline, CDR1 is MNHEY and CDR2 is SVGEGT. The CDR3 nucleotides are TGTGCCAGCAGTTACCGGTCTTGGGGAGGTGCGACTGAAGCTTTCTTT. It yields the protein CASSYRSWGGATEAFF.

This clonotype was recorded many times. This chain connects TRBV7-8 to TRBJ2-7, with D possibly TRBD2 on 5 matching bases. V shed 4 bases and J shed 0 bases, with 10 bases lying between them. Germline V lookup: CDR1 SGHVS, CDR2 FQNEAQ. CDR3 length: 14 amino acids. CDR3 bases: TGTGCCAGCAGCTCCGCGGGTAGCTCCTACGAGCAGTACTTC. Its protein product is CASSSAGSSYEQYF.

This clonotype was seen a few times. This chain joins TRBV7-2 and TRBJ2-1; the D is unclear. V lost 2 bases and J lost 5, with 10 bases in between. Germline V gene data show CDR1 as SGHTA and CDR2 as FQGNSA. The CDR3 consists of 14 residues. DNA of the CDR3: TGTGCCAGCAGCTTATCCCTATTTGACAATGAGCAGTTCTTC. Protein sequence: CASSLSLFDNEQFF.

The chain couples TRBV19 to TRBJ1-1; D is perhaps TRBD1 (5 bases). With 5 bases removed from V and 11 bases from J, the gap between germline ends came to 18 bases. The CDR3 has 13 residues. Germline V lookup: CDR1 LNHDA, CDR2 SQIVND (reference sequence). The CDR3: CASSLGGGRVAFF. The CDR3 DNA reads TGTGCCAGTAGTTTAGGCGGAGGCAGGGTCGCTTTCTTT.